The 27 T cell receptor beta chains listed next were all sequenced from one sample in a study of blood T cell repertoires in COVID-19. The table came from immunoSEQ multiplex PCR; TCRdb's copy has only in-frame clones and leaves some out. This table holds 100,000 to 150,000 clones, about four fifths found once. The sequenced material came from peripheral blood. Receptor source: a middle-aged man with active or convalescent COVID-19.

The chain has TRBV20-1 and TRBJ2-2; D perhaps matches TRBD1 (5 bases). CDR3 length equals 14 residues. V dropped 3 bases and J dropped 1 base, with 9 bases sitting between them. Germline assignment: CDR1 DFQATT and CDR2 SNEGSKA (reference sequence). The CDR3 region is CSASRQGNTGELFF. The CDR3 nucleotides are TGCAGTGCTAGTCGCCAGGGGAACACCGGGGAGCTGTTTTTT.

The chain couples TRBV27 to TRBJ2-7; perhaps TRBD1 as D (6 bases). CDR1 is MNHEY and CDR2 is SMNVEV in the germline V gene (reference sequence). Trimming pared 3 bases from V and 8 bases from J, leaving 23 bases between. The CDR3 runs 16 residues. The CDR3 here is CASSFYGTPSNTQQYF. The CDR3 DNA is TGTGCCAGCAGTTTCTACGGGACACCTTCTAATACGCAGCAGTACTTC.

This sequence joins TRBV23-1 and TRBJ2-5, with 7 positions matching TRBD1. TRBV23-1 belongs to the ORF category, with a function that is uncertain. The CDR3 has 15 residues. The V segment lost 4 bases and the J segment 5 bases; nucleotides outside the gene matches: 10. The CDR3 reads CASSPDGSGGETQYF. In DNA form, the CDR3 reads TGCGCCAGCAGTCCCGACGGGTCAGGGGGTGAGACCCAGTACTTC.

The CDR3 here is CASSFRDRGRQTQYF. CDR3 coding DNA: TGTGCCAGCAGTTTCCGGGACAGGGGCAGACAGACCCAGTACTTC. This sequence joins TRBV6-2 or TRBV6-3 and TRBJ2-5; 10 nucleotides line up with TRBD1. This CDR3 region has 15 residues. Losses at the gene ends were 4 bases for V and 6 bases for J; bases not matched to a gene: 8. Looked up from germline, CDR1 is MNHEY and CDR2 is SVGEGT.

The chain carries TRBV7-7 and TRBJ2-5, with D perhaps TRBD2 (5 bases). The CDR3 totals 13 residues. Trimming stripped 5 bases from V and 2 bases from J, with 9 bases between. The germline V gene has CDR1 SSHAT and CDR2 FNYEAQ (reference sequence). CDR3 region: CASSRGRQETQYF. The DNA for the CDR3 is TGTGCCAGCAGCCGCGGGCGGCAAGAGACCCAGTACTTC.

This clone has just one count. DNA for the CDR3: TGTGCCAGTAGAAAGCAGCTAGCGGGGGGCTCCTACGAGCAGTACTTC. Its protein is CASRKQLAGGSYEQYF. The chain carries TRBV19 and TRBJ2-7, with 11 bases aligning to TRBD2. Germline V lookup: CDR1 LNHDA, CDR2 SQIVND (reference sequence). The CDR3 length is 16 residues. V trimming: 6 bases; J trimming: 0 bases; junction bases outside the gene matches: 7.

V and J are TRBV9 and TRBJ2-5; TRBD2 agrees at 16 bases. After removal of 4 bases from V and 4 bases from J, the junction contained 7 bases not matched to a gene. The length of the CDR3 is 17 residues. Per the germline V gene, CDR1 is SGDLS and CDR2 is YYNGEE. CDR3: CASSTGLAGGLLETQYF. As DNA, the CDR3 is TGTGCCAGCAGCACGGGACTAGCGGGGGGGCTATTAGAGACCCAGTACTTC.

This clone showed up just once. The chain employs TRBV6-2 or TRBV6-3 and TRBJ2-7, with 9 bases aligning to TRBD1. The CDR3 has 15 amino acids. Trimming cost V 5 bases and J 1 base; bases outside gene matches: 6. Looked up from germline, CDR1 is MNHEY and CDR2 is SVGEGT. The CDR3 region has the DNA TGTGCCAGCAGTGTACAGGGGGCTGGTTCCTACGAGCAGTACTTC. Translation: CASSVQGAGSYEQYF.

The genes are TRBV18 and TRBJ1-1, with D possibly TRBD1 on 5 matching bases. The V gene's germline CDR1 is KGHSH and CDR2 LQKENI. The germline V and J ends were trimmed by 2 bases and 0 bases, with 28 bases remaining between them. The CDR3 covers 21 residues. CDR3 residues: CASSPFAGRTPEGEMNTEAFF. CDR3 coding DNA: TGTGCCAGCTCACCATTCGCGGGACGCACACCCGAAGGGGAAATGAACACTGAAGCTTTCTTT.

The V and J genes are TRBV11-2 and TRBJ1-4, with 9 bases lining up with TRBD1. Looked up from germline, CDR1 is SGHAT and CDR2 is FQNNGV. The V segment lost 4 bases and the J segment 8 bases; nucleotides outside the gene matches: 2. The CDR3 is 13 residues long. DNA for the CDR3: TGTGCCAGCAGCTCGGGACAGGGCGAAAAACTGTTTTTT. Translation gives CASSSGQGEKLFF.

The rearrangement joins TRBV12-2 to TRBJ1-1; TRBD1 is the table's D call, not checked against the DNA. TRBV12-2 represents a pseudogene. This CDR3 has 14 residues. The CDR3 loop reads CASRYRDSNTEAFF. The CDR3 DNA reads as TGTGCAAGTCGCTACCGGGACAGTAACACTGAAGCTTTCTTT.

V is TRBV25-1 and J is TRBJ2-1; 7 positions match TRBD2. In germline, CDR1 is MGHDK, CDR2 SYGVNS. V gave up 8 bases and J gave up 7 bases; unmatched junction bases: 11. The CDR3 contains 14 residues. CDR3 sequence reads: CASQPSGTRNEQFF. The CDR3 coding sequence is TGTGCCAGCCAACCTAGCGGAACGAGGAATGAGCAGTTCTTC.

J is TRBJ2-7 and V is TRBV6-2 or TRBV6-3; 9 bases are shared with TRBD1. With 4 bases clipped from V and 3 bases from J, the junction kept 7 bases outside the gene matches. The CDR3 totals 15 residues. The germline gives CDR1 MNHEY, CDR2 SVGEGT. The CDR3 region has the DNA TGTGCCAGCAGTTCGGGACAGGGAGTGGACTACGAGCAGTACTTC. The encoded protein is CASSSGQGVDYEQYF.

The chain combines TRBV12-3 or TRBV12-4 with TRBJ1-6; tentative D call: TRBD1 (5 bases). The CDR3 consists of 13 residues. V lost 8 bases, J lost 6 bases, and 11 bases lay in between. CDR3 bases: TGTGCCAGCCAGGGTTCTACTAATTCACCCCTCCACTTT. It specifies CASQGSTNSPLHF.

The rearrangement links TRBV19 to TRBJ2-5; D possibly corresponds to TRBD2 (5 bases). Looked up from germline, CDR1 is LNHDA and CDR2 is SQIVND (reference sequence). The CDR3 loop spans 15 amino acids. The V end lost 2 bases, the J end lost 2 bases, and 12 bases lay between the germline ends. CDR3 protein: CASSILEAAQETQYF. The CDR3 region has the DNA TGTGCCAGTAGTATATTGGAGGCAGCACAAGAGACCCAGTACTTC.

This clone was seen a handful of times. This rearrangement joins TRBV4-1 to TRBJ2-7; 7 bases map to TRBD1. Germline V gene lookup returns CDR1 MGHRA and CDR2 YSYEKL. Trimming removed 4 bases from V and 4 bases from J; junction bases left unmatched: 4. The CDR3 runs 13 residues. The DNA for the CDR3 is TGCGCCAGCAGCCTGACAGGGACGTACGAGCAGTACTTC. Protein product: CASSLTGTYEQYF.

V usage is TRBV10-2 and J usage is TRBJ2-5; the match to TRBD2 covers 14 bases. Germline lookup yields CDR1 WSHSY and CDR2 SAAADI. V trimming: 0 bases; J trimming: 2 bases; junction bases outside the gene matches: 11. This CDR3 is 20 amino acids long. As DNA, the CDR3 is TGCGCCAGCAGTGAGTCGGCTCCTCGCGGACTAGCGGGGGGACAAGAGACCCAGTACTTC. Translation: CASSESAPRGLAGGQETQYF.

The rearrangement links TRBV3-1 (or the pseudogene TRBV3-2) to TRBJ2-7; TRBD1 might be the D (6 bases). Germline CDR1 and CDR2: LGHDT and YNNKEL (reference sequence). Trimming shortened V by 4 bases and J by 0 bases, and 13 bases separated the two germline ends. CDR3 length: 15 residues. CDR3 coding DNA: TGTGCCAGCAGCCGCACAGGGCGAGGCTCCTACGAGCAGTACTTC. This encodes CASSRTGRGSYEQYF.

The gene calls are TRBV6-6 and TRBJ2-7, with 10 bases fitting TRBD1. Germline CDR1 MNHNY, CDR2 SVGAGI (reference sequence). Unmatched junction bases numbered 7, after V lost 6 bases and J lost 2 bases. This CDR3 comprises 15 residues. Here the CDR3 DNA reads TGTGCCAGCAGACGTCCGGGACAGGGGACCTACGAGCAGTACTTC. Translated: CASRRPGQGTYEQYF.

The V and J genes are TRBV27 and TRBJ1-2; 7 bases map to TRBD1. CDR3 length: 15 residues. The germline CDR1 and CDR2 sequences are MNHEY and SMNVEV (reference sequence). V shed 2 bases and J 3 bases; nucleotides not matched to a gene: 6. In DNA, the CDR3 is TGTGCCAGCAGTTTAGGAGGTCAGGGGGACTATGGCTACACCTTC. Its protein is CASSLGGQGDYGYTF.

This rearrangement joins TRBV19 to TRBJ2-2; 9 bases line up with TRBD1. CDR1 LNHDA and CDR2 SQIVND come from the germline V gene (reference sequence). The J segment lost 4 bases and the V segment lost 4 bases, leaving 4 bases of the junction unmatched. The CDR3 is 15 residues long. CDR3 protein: CASSTRDRATGELFF. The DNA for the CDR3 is TGTGCCAGTAGTACTCGGGACAGGGCCACCGGGGAGCTGTTTTTT.

The CDR3 region is CASSASGPYEQYF. The CDR3 DNA sequence: TGTGCCAGCAGTGCTAGCGGACCCTACGAGCAGTACTTC. The gene calls are TRBV3-1 (or the pseudogene TRBV3-2) and TRBJ2-7; 7 bases align to TRBD2. The length of the CDR3 is 13 residues. With 6 bases clipped from V and 2 bases from J, the junction kept 4 bases outside the gene matches. Germline assignment: CDR1 LGHDT and CDR2 YNNKEL (reference sequence).

For the CDR3, the DNA is TGTGCCAGCAGCTCTACAGGGGTGAGAGGACTTAATGAAAAACTGTTTTTT. Its protein is CASSSTGVRGLNEKLFF. The chain has TRBV7-9 and TRBJ1-4; 7 bases match TRBD1. The CDR3 covers 17 residues. V was pared by 4 bases and J by 4 bases, with 12 bases of the junction left unmatched. Germline assignment: CDR1 SEHNR and CDR2 FQNEAQ (reference sequence). Filled out from reference TRBV7-9 and TRBJ1-4, the complete variable domain reads DTGVSQNPRHKITKRGQNVTFRCDPISEHNRLYWYRQTLGQGPEFLTYFQNEAQLEKSRLLSDRFSAERPKGSFSTLEIQRTEQGDSAMYLCASSSTGVRGLNEKLFFGSGTQLSVL.

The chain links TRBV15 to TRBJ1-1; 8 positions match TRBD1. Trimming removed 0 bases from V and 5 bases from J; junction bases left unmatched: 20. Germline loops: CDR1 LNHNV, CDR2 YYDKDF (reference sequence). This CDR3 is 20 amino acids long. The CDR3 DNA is TGTGCCACCAGCAGAGAATCGGGCGCAGGGGGCTCGAGGAGAAGAACTGAAGCTTTCTTT. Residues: CATSRESGAGGSRRRTEAFF.

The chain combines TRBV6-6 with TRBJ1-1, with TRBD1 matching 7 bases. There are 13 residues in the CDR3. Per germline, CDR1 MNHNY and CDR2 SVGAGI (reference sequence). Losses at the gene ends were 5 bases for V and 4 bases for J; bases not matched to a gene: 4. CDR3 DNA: TGTGCCAGCAGTCCCCACAGGGGCACTGAAGCTTTCTTT. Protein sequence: CASSPHRGTEAFF.

The CDR3 spells CASSLRFLSGNTIYF. In DNA form, the CDR3 reads TGTGCCAGCAGCTTGCGGTTCCTCTCTGGAAACACCATATATTTT. The chain is built from TRBV5-6 and TRBJ1-3; no reliable D call. The CDR3 length is 15 residues. V dropped 1 base and J dropped 0 bases, with 8 bases sitting between them. Germline-derived CDR1 and CDR2 are SGHDT and YYEEEE.

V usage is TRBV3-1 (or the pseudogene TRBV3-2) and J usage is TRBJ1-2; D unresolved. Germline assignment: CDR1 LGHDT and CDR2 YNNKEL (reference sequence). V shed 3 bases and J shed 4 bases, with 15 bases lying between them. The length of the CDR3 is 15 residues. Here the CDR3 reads CASSHRPRHPYGYTF. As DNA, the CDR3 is TGTGCCAGCAGCCATCGCCCTCGACACCCCTATGGCTACACCTTC.